The 18 T cell receptor beta chains presented below share a single source sample, sequenced in a study of PD-L1 blockade in urothelial cancer. Repertoires were generated with immunoSEQ multiplex PCR, while TCRdb's copy carries only in-frame clones and drops some. The table lists about 100,000 clones, about 85% of them singletons, with 2.4% in the top ten. Material: PBMCs, obtained around atezolizumab (anti-PD-L1) treatment. These receptors all come from a middle-aged man with urothelial cancer.

The chain joins TRBV2 to TRBJ1-6; TRBD1 aligns across 11 bases. J lost 6 bases, V lost 2 bases, and 3 bases had no gene match. The V gene's germline CDR1 is SNHLY and CDR2 FYNNEI. This CDR3 region has 16 residues. The CDR3 DNA follows: TGTGCCAGCAGTGAACGGACAGGGGGCTTTAATTCACCCCTCCACTTT. It is translated as CASSERTGGFNSPLHF.

The chain couples TRBV10-3 to TRBJ1-5; 8 bases align to TRBD1. Per germline, CDR1 ENHRY and CDR2 SYGVKD. Trimming cost V 2 bases and J 6 bases; bases outside gene matches: 6. The CDR3 is 15 amino acids. DNA for the CDR3: TGTGCCATCAGTGAGGGACAGGGTGTTAGTCAGCCCCAGCATTTT. It specifies CAISEGQGVSQPQHF.

This CDR3 is CASSQASGPEQYF. CDR3 nucleotide sequence: TGTGCCAGCAGCCAAGCTTCAGGGCCCGAGCAGTACTTC. V is TRBV14 and J is TRBJ2-7; D may be TRBD1 (5 bases). This CDR3 is 13 amino acids long. V dropped 1 base and J dropped 6 bases, with 10 bases sitting between them. Per germline, CDR1 SGHDN and CDR2 FVKESK.

The chain is built from TRBV28 and TRBJ2-7, with a weak D call TRBD1 (5 bases). CDR1 and CDR2 from the germline V gene are MDHEN and SYDVKM. CDR3 length: 16 amino acids. The ends were cut back, 4 bases at V and 5 bases at J, with 21 bases in the middle. The CDR3 DNA is TGTGCCAGCAGTTCTCCCCCCCCGGTTGGGGCCCACGAGCAGTACTTC. It encodes CASSSPPPVGAHEQYF. The full variable domain, in which reference TRBV28 and TRBJ2-7 provide the parts outside the CDR3, is DVKVTQSSRYLVKRTGEKVFLECVQDMDHENMFWYRQDPGLGLRLIYFSYDVKMKEKGDIPEGYSVSREKKERFSLILESASTNQTSMYLCASSSPPPVGAHEQYFGPGTRLTVT.

The V gene is TRBV4-1, the J gene TRBJ1-5; D possibly corresponds to TRBD1 (5 bases). The ends were cut back, 0 bases at V and 2 bases at J, with 14 bases in the middle. Germline V gene data show CDR1 as MGHRA and CDR2 as YSYEKL. CDR3 length equals 17 residues. CDR3 amino acids: CASSQDPNKGGNQPQHF. The DNA of the CDR3 is TGCGCCAGCAGCCAAGATCCCAACAAAGGGGGCAATCAGCCCCAGCATTTT.

The sample holds a few counts of this clone. The chain uses TRBV2 and TRBJ1-6; a weak D match, TRBD1 (6 bases). This CDR3 comprises 15 residues. Trimming stripped 6 bases from V and 8 bases from J, with 17 bases between. Looked up from germline, CDR1 is SNHLY and CDR2 is FYNNEI. CDR3 sequence (DNA): TGTGCCAGCAGGAGAGGGGGGGGTTCATATTCACCCCTCCACTTT. Its translation: CASRRGGGSYSPLHF.

This clone was detected a few times. The rearrangement joins TRBV5-1 to TRBJ2-1; 8 nucleotides agree with TRBD1. The CDR3 extends over 15 amino acids. The germline V gene encodes CDR1 SGHRS and CDR2 YFSETQ. The V and J ends lost 2 bases and 6 bases, in that order; junction bases with no gene match: 7. This CDR3 is CASSFYGDRSNEQFF. CDR3 DNA: TGCGCCAGCAGCTTTTATGGGGACAGGTCCAATGAGCAGTTCTTC.

CDR3 loop: CASITRRGEQFF. The CDR3 DNA reads TGTGCCAGCATCACACGTCGGGGTGAGCAGTTCTTC. This chain links TRBV5-4 with TRBJ2-1; D is possibly TRBD2 (5 bases). This CDR3 is built from 12 residues. CDR1 SGHNT and CDR2 YYREEE come from the germline V gene (reference sequence). V was clipped by 6 bases and J by 9 bases, with 13 bases between them.

The V and J genes are TRBV5-5 and TRBJ1-5; D remains ambiguous. With 4 bases removed from V and 3 bases from J, the gap between germline ends came to 8 bases. The CDR3 runs 13 residues. Germline CDR1 is SGHKS and CDR2 is YYEKEE (reference sequence). As DNA, the CDR3 is TGTGCCAGCAGCCGGGGAAACAATCAGCCCCAGCATTTT. Protein product: CASSRGNNQPQHF.

The chain joins TRBV18 to TRBJ2-3; 7 bases map to TRBD1. This CDR3 is built from 16 residues. V dropped 6 bases and J dropped 3; count of bases not matched to a gene: 12. The germline V gene encodes CDR1 KGHSH and CDR2 LQKENI. The CDR3 protein is CASSRTDRAKTDTQYF. CDR3 bases: TGTGCCAGCTCCCGTACCGACAGGGCCAAGACAGATACGCAGTATTTT.

The V and J genes are TRBV4-2 and TRBJ1-3; no reliable D call. CDR3 length equals 16 residues. Germline assignment: CDR1 LGHNA and CDR2 YNFKEQ. V lost 2 bases, J lost 0 bases, and 11 bases lay in between. The CDR3 reads CASSQTYTDSGNTIYF. Here the CDR3 DNA reads TGTGCCAGCAGCCAAACGTACACCGACTCTGGAAACACCATATATTTT.

The V call is TRBV18, the J call TRBJ1-1; D may be TRBD1 (5 bases). There are 14 residues in the CDR3. The germline V and J ends were trimmed by 5 bases and 1 base, with 11 bases remaining between them. Germline-derived CDR1 and CDR2 are KGHSH and LQKENI. CDR3 in DNA: TGTGCCAGCTCAACAATGGGGGGGAACACTGAAGCTTTCTTT. Its translation: CASSTMGGNTEAFF.

This clone was seen a handful of times. The CDR3: CASRRDGLENEQFF. The CDR3 nucleotides are TGTGCCAGCAGGCGGGATGGGCTGGAGAATGAGCAGTTCTTC. This chain connects TRBV6-1 to TRBJ2-1, with D tentatively TRBD2 (6 bases). This CDR3 has 14 residues. Trimming pared 6 bases from V and 7 bases from J, leaving 16 bases between. Looked up from germline, CDR1 is MNHNS and CDR2 is SASEGT.

The chain links TRBV27 to TRBJ2-7; TRBD2 might be the D (6 bases). CDR3 length equals 14 residues. V gave up 5 bases and J gave up 6 bases, with 17 bases separating them. In germline, CDR1 is MNHEY, CDR2 SMNVEV (reference sequence). CDR3 in amino acids: CASSLEGRTGEQYF. In DNA, the CDR3 is TGTGCCAGCAGTCTGGAGGGCCGGACGGGCGAGCAGTACTTC.

The rearrangement joins TRBV10-2 to TRBJ2-1; the D gene is possibly TRBD1 (6 bases). The germline V gene encodes CDR1 WSHSY and CDR2 SAAADI. The V end lost 0 bases, the J end lost 8 bases, and 20 bases lay between the germline ends. This CDR3 is 17 amino acids long. In nucleotides, the CDR3 is TGCGCCAGCAGTGAGTCCCAGGGGCGTGATCTTCAGGATGAGCAGTTCTTC. Its translation: CASSESQGRDLQDEQFF.

The chain joins TRBV28 to TRBJ2-5; tentatively, D is TRBD1 (5 bases). CDR1 MDHEN and CDR2 SYDVKM come from the germline V gene. Deletions cut 5 bases from V and 5 bases from J, with 18 bases between. The CDR3 contains 15 residues. CDR3 sequence: CASSPRLGRQETQYF. The CDR3 nucleotides read TGTGCCAGCAGTCCCCGTTTGGGAAGACAGGAGACCCAGTACTTC.

The chain combines TRBV28 with TRBJ2-1; the match to TRBD2 covers 8 bases. CDR3 length equals 13 residues. J lost 7 bases, V lost 8 bases, and 7 bases had no gene match. Germline V gene lookup returns CDR1 MDHEN and CDR2 SYDVKM. CDR3 amino acids: CASAAGGWNEQFF. CDR3 nucleotide sequence: TGTGCCAGCGCGGCGGGAGGATGGAATGAGCAGTTCTTC.

The CDR3 reads CASSLKSSGSRYSYNEQFF. DNA for the CDR3: TGTGCCAGCAGTTTGAAGTCTAGCGGGAGCCGTTACTCCTACAATGAGCAGTTCTTC. The genes are TRBV27 and TRBJ2-1; TRBD2 matches 10 bases. V was clipped by 3 bases and J by 0 bases; unmatched bases: 11. The CDR3 is 19 amino acids. The V gene's germline CDR1 is MNHEY and CDR2 SMNVEV (reference sequence).